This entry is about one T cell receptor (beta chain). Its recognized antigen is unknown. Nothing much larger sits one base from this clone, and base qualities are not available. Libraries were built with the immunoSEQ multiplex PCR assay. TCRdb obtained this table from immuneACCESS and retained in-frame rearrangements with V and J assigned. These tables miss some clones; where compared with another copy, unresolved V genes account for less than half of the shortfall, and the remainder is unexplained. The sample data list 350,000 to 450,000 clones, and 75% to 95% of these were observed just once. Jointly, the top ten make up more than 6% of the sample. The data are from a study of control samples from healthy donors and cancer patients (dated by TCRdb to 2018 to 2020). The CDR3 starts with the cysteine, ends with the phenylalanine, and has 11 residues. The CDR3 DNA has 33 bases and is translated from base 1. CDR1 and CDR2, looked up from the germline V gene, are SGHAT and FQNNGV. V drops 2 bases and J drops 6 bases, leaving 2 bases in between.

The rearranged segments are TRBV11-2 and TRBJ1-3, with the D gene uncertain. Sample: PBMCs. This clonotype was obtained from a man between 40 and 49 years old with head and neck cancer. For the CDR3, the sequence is CASSLINTIYF. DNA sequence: TGTGCCAGCAGCTTAATAAACACCATATATTTT.